Shown below are 20 T cell receptor beta chains from a single sample sequenced in a study of CD8+CD57+ T cells in acquired aplastic anemia. The template used for profiling TCR beta VDJ and CDR3 was genomic DNA. TCRdb independently ran MiXCR on the reads; one entry per CDR3 protein. The sample includes 42,000 or so distinct CDR3 sequences, 65% to 70% seen only once; the top ten take more than 20%. Sequenced: sorted CD4+, CD8+, or CD8+CD57+ T cells (not recorded which) from PBMCs. All receptors come from a human donor in good health, serving as a control.

Of note for this clonotype: An end of the junction does not agree with germline; a read error may underlie this. The gene calls are TRBV7-2 and TRBJ1-2; 7 bases fit TRBD1. The CDR3 has 13 amino acids. The germline CDR1 and CDR2 sequences are SGHTA and FQGNSA. The CDR3 sequence: CASGLEGANGYTF. CDR3 sequence (DNA): TGTGCCAGCGGCTTAGAGGGGGCTAATGGCTACACCTTC.

The rearrangement uses TRBV29-1 and TRBJ1-2, with D perhaps TRBD1 (6 bases). The CDR3 length is 12 residues. With 5 bases removed from V and 6 bases from J, the gap between germline ends came to 13 bases. In germline, CDR1 is SQVTM, CDR2 ANQGSEA. Here the CDR3 DNA reads TGCAGCGTTCCACAGGGAGGGGATGGCTACACCTTC. Translation: CSVPQGGDGYTF.

This clonotype was counted a few times. The chain carries TRBV24-1 and TRBJ2-3; 7 bases match TRBD1. V gave up 2 bases and J gave up 2 bases; unmatched junction bases: 3. Germline-derived CDR1 and CDR2 are KGHDR and SFDVKD. The CDR3 runs 15 residues. For the CDR3, the DNA is TGTGCCACCAGTGATTCCGGACAGGTCACAGATACGCAGTATTTT. It encodes CATSDSGQVTDTQYF.

This clonotype has a count of ten or more. The genes are TRBV7-3 and TRBJ1-3, with D maybe TRBD1 (5 bases). The CDR3 runs to 15 residues. V lost 2 bases and J lost 2, with 10 bases in between. Germline lookup yields CDR1 SGHTA and CDR2 FQGTGA. The DNA of the CDR3 is TGTGCCAGCAGCTTAGGACCAGGGACTGGAAACACCATATATTTT. It specifies CASSLGPGTGNTIYF.

This clonotype was observed a handful of times. The rearrangement links TRBV2 to TRBJ2-7; D is tentatively TRBD1 or TRBD2 (5 bases each). Germline loops: CDR1 SNHLY, CDR2 FYNNEI. Deletions cut 6 bases from V and 3 bases from J, with 12 bases between. The CDR3 consists of 13 residues. In DNA form, the CDR3 reads TGTGCCAGCAGGGACTGGGGCCTCTACGAGCAGTACTTC. The encoded protein is CASRDWGLYEQYF.

This chain uses TRBV19 with TRBJ1-1; D possibly corresponds to TRBD1 (6 bases). Per germline, CDR1 LNHDA and CDR2 SQIVND (reference sequence). The CDR3 is 14 amino acids. The V end was cut by 5 bases, the J end by 4 bases, with 14 bases between. As DNA, the CDR3 is TGTGCCAGTAGTCCCGCGATAGGGGGCACTGAAGCTTTCTTT. As protein: CASSPAIGGTEAFF.

The J gene is TRBJ1-2, the V gene TRBV20-1, with D hard to call. The V gene lost 2 bases and the J gene lost 8 bases, with 21 bases spanning the gap. This CDR3 is 15 amino acids long. In germline, CDR1 is DFQATT, CDR2 SNEGSKA (reference sequence). The CDR3 DNA is TGCAGTGCTAGATATGGGGATTGGTCGGAGCGAGGCTACACCTTC. Translation gives CSARYGDWSERGYTF.

This clonotype has just a few counts. This sequence joins TRBV9 and TRBJ2-3; D is unclear. Germline loops: CDR1 SGDLS, CDR2 YYNGEE. V was shortened by 2 bases and J by 0 bases, with 10 bases between the two germline ends. This CDR3 spans 15 amino acids. The CDR3 DNA reads as TGTGCCAGCAGCGTGGCCGGTTCTAGCACAGATACGCAGTATTTT. Its translation: CASSVAGSSTDTQYF.

This clonotype appeared a few times. This chain uses TRBV15 with TRBJ2-7; D remains ambiguous. There are 12 residues in the CDR3. Germline loops: CDR1 LNHNV, CDR2 YYDKDF (reference sequence). Trimming took 3 bases from V and 2 from J, leaving 5 bases between them. The CDR3 loop reads CATSSGPYEQYF. In DNA form, the CDR3 reads TGTGCCACCAGCAGTGGCCCCTACGAGCAGTACTTC.

The V call is TRBV11-2, the J call TRBJ2-3; D not resolved. The germline gives CDR1 SGHAT, CDR2 FQNNGV. Trimming removed 4 bases from V and 7 bases from J, with 12 bases in between. The CDR3 covers 13 residues. The CDR3 nucleotides are TGTGCCAGCAGCTCATACCGATCGCATACGCAGTATTTT. Amino acids: CASSSYRSHTQYF.

This clonotype was recorded a few times. The rearrangement links TRBV7-9 to TRBJ2-7; no definite D call. This CDR3 region has 12 residues. V lost 5 bases and J lost 3, with 8 bases in between. From germline, CDR1 is SEHNR and CDR2 FQNEAQ (reference sequence). CDR3 in amino acids: CASSPDIYEQYF. The CDR3 DNA follows: TGTGCCAGCAGCCCTGACATCTACGAGCAGTACTTC.

V is TRBV9 and J is TRBJ2-1; D is perhaps TRBD2 (5 bases). Germline values: CDR1 SGDLS, CDR2 YYNGEE. The CDR3 sequence is 16 residues long. Trimming took off 0 bases at V and 0 bases at J, with 10 bases between the two ends. The CDR3 sequence is CASSVGRAVSYNEQFF. In nucleotides, the CDR3 is TGTGCCAGCAGCGTAGGACGAGCGGTCTCCTACAATGAGCAGTTCTTC.

The chain recombines TRBV10-3 with TRBJ1-6; D remains ambiguous. CDR1 ENHRY and CDR2 SYGVKD come from the germline V gene. With 2 bases removed from V and 7 bases from J, the gap between germline ends came to 6 bases. The CDR3 has 13 amino acids. The CDR3 loop is CAISEGSNSPLHF. CDR3 nucleotide sequence: TGTGCCATCAGTGAGGGCAGCAATTCACCCCTCCACTTT.

This clonotype came up once. The gene calls are TRBV11-1 and TRBJ2-3; 7 positions match TRBD2. The CDR3 runs to 17 residues. The ends lost 3 bases at V and 1 base at J; junction bases unmatched: 10. In germline, CDR1 is SGHAT, CDR2 FQDESV (reference sequence). CDR3 nucleotides: TGTGCCAGCAGCTTCGCCTGGACTAGGGCGCGCACAGATACGCAGTATTTT. The encoded protein is CASSFAWTRARTDTQYF.

The V gene is TRBV12-3 or TRBV12-4, the J gene TRBJ2-3; TRBD2 is a possible D gene (7 bases). The V and J ends lost 6 bases and 5 bases respectively, with 12 bases between them. CDR3 length equals 13 residues. For the CDR3, the DNA is TGTGCCAGCAGCCTGGGGGGGCAAGATACGCAGTATTTT. It translates to CASSLGGQDTQYF.

In the case of this clonotype: An end of the junction differs from the germline gene, which may be a read error. The chain recombines TRBV10-1 with TRBJ2-3, with D tentatively TRBD1 (6 bases). CDR1 is WNHNN and CDR2 is SYGVQD in the germline V gene (reference sequence). The CDR3 has 18 residues. DNA for the CDR3: TGCGCCAGCAGTGCCGTACTGACAGGCGCCAACCGCACAGGTACGCAGTATTTT. Protein product: CASSAVLTGANRTGTQYF.

The chain couples TRBV27 to TRBJ1-5; tentatively, D is TRBD1 (5 bases). Germline CDR1 reads MNHEY; CDR2 reads SMNVEV (reference sequence). Trimming removed 5 bases from V and 6 bases from J, with 8 bases in between. The CDR3 has 12 amino acids. The CDR3 DNA sequence: TGTGCCAGCAGTCCCCAGGGTCAGCCCCAGCATTTT. Residues: CASSPQGQPQHF.

This clonotype was recorded once. At one end the junction does not follow the germline gene, possibly because of a read error. The chain combines TRBV20-1 with TRBJ1-1, with TRBD1 identical over 9 bases. This CDR3 contains 12 residues. Per the germline V gene, CDR1 is DFQATT and CDR2 is SNEGSKA (reference sequence). The CDR3 loop reads CSASRQGVEAFF. The CDR3 DNA sequence: TGCAGCGCTAGTAGACAGGGGGTTGAAGCTTTCTTT.

There are many counts of this clonotype. V gene TRBV12-3 or TRBV12-4 combines with J gene TRBJ2-1, with 12 bases lining up with TRBD2. With V trimmed by 5 bases and J by 4 bases, 9 bases remained unmatched. The CDR3 is 17 amino acids. The CDR3 spells CASSGLAGSTEYNEQFF. CDR3 DNA sequence: TGTGCCAGCAGTGGACTAGCGGGGTCTACGGAGTACAATGAGCAGTTCTTC.

This clonotype has just a few counts. This chain joins TRBV10-3 and TRBJ2-3; unclear D gene. The germline CDR1 and CDR2 sequences are ENHRY and SYGVKD. Trimming took 10 bases from V and 0 from J, leaving 8 bases between them. The CDR3 covers 12 residues. The CDR3 nucleotides are TGTGCCAGCACCCGGAGCACAGATACGCAGTATTTT. Its translation: CASTRSTDTQYF.